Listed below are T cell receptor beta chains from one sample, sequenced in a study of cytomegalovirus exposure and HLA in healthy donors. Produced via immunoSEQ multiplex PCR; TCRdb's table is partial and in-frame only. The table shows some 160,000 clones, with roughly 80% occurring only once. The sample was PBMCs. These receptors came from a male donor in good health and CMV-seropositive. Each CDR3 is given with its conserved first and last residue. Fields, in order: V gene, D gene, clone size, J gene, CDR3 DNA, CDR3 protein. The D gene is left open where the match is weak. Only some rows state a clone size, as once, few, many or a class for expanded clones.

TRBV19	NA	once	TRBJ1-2	TGTGCCAGTCACCGACAGGCCGGCTATGGCTACACCTTC	CASHRQAGYGYTF
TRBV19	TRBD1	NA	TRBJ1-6	TGTGCCAGTTCGACAGGGATCTCACCCCTCCACTTT	CASSTGISPLHF
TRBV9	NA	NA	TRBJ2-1	TGTGCCAGCAGCGGCGACAGCTACTCCTACAATGAGCAGTTCTTC	CASSGDSYSYNEQFF
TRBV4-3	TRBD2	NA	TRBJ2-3	TGCGCCAGCAGCCAGGACGGGAGGGGGGGGATAGATACGCAGTATTTT	CASSQDGRGGIDTQYF
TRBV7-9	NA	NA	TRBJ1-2	TGTGCCAGCAACGCGGGGGGGTTCTATGGCTACACCTTC	CASNAGGFYGYTF
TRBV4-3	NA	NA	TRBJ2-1	TGCGCCAGCAGCCAAGATCTAGAGGGCGCCTCCTACAATGAGCAGTTCTTC	CASSQDLEGASYNEQFF
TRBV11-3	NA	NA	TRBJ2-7	TGTGCCAGCAGCTTAGGGGGTTCTAGAGGGAACGAGCAGTACTTC	CASSLGGSRGNEQYF
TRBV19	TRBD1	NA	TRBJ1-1	TGTGCCAGTAGAAAGACAGGGGTAACTGAAGCTTTCTTT	CASRKTGVTEAFF
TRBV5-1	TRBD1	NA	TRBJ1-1	TGCGCCAGCAGCTTGCGGCAGGGGGACACTGAAGCTTTCTTT	CASSLRQGDTEAFF
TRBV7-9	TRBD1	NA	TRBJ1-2	TGTGCCAGCAGCTTATCCGGGACAGGCGTAGGCTACACCTTC	CASSLSGTGVGYTF
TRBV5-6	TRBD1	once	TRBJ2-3	TGTGCCAGCAGCTCGTCGACAGGGACAGATACGCAGTATTTT	CASSSSTGTDTQYF
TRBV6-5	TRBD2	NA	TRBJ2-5	TGTGCCAGCAGCCTGCTAGCGGGAGGAGGAGAGACCCAGTACTTC	CASSLLAGGGETQYF
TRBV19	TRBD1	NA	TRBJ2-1	TGTGCCAGTAGTATAAAGAGCCCTTACTCGGGACAGGGGGCCCGGGGAGAGCAGTTCTTC	CASSIKSPYSGQGARGEQFF
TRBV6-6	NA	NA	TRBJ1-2	TGTGCCAGCAGTTACTCGGGCCCAAGACTAGGCTACACCTTC	CASSYSGPRLGYTF
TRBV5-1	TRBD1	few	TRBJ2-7	TGCGCCAGCAGCTTGGGGACGGACAGGGTTGGCCACGAGCAGTACTTC	CASSLGTDRVGHEQYF
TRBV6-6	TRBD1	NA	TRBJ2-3	TGTGCCAGCAGCCCAGCCCCGGGACAGGGCACAGATACGCAGTATTTT	CASSPAPGQGTDTQYF
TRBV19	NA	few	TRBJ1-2	TGTGCCAGTACTGGCGAGGCCCACTATGGCTACACCTTC	CASTGEAHYGYTF
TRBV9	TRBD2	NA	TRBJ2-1	TGTGCCAGCAGTCTTAGCGGGGGGAACCCCAATGAGCAGTTCTTC	CASSLSGGNPNEQFF
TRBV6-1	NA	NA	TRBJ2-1	TGTGCCAGCAGTGAAATCAGGGCCTCCTACAATGAGCAGTTCTTC	CASSEIRASYNEQFF
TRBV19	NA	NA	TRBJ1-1	TGTGCCAGTAATACAGGGAACACTGAAGCTTTCTTT	CASNTGNTEAFF
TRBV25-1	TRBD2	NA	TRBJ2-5	TGTGCCAGCTCTACTTGGGGGGGACAAGAGACCCAGTACTTC	CASSTWGGQETQYF
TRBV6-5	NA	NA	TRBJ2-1	TGTGCCAGCAGAGCCCCGGGACTTAACAATGAGCAGTTCTTC	CASRAPGLNNEQFF
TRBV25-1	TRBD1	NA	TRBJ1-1	TGTGCCAGCAGTGGCGGGACAGGGATAATCAGAGGTGAAGCTTTCTTT	CASSGGTGIIRGEAFF
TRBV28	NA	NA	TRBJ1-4	TGTGCCAGCAGTTTTCGGTCCGTCATCGAGTTCCCAATTTTT	CASSFRSVIEFPIF
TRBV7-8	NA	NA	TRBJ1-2	TGTGCCAGCAGCCTATACAGGTCTACCGGCTATGGCTACACCTTC	CASSLYRSTGYGYTF
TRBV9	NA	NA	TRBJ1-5	TGTGCCAGCGGGCCCCAAAATCAGCCCCAGCATTTT	CASGPQNQPQHF
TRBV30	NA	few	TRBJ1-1	TGTGCCTGGAGTGTACCGGCAGGGGTAAAGACTGAAGCTTTCTTT	CAWSVPAGVKTEAFF
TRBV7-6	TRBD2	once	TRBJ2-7	TGTGCCAGCAGCAAGGGGATTAGCGGGAGCGGGCCATACGAGCAGTACTTC	CASSKGISGSGPYEQYF
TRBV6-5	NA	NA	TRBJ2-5	TGTGCCAGCAGTTACTCCAGGAAACAGACCCAGTACTTC	CASSYSRKQTQYF